This paragraph covers one T cell receptor beta chain sequence. Its matching antigen is unknown. This sample was taken from a study of shared clonotypes between healthy human individuals. Donors had no recently reported acute infections or vaccinations and were HIV-negative. The run depth of the assay was deep. How the authors handled the data: ImmunoSEQ supplied junction-only sequences lacking quality scores, so filtering was different. Using immunoSEQ multiplex PCR, the repertoire was profiled, and TCRdb retains in-frame clones only, with some absent. V, J and clone size reflect that table, while D and trimming were determined from the DNA. The table shows around 2.3 million clones, with more than 90% occurring only once. Findings of the study overall: Non-shared clonotypes showed lower generation probabilities than clonotypes common to all four donors.

CDR3 size: 18 residues. Germline assignment: CDR1 MRHNA and CDR2 SNTAGT. V shed 4 bases and J shed 0 bases, with 16 bases lying between them. The source is a man between 18 and 35 years old in good health. J is TRBJ2-6 and V is TRBV6-4; D gene uncertain. Sequencing input: naive CD4+ T cells sorted from blood. The subset: CD45RA+ positively selected. CDR3 bases: TGTGCCAGCAGTGCCGAAGACATTGGCCGCTCTGGGGCCAACGTCCTGACTTTC. This sequence encodes CASSAEDIGRSGANVLTF.